Below, 28 T cell receptor beta chains from the same sample are listed, as sequenced in a study of blood T cell repertoires in COVID-19. The table came from immunoSEQ multiplex PCR; TCRdb's copy has only in-frame clones and leaves some out. This table has about 260,000 clones, roughly 90% appearing once. The specimen was PBMCs or T cells enriched from blood (not recorded which). Every receptor here comes from a man in his forties who had been exposed to COVID-19.

The chain combines TRBV7-9 with TRBJ1-1, with TRBD1 as a possible D gene (5 bases). The CDR3 has 14 residues. Germline lookup yields CDR1 SEHNR and CDR2 FQNEAQ (reference sequence). The ends were cut back, 6 bases at V and 8 bases at J, with 19 bases in the middle. The chain's CDR3 is CASSSHWTRAEAFF. The CDR3 coding sequence is TGTGCCAGCAGTTCCCACTGGACAAGAGCCGAAGCTTTCTTT.

The chain employs TRBV5-1 and TRBJ1-6, with D perhaps TRBD1 (5 bases). Looked up from germline, CDR1 is SGHRS and CDR2 is YFSETQ. Trimming left V 0 bases short and J 5 bases short, with 15 bases between. This CDR3 is built from 17 residues. CDR3 loop: CASSLADSFPDNSPLHF. The CDR3 DNA follows: TGCGCCAGCAGCTTGGCCGACAGCTTCCCCGATAATTCACCCCTCCACTTT.

This rearrangement joins TRBV10-3 to TRBJ2-2; no reliable D call. The germline V gene encodes CDR1 ENHRY and CDR2 SYGVKD. The CDR3 runs 13 residues. Trimming removed 5 bases from V and 1 base from J, with 5 bases in between. The DNA of the CDR3 is TGTGCCATCAGTCCCGGGAACACCGGGGAGCTGTTTTTT. Protein sequence: CAISPGNTGELFF.

This chain links TRBV3-1 (or the pseudogene TRBV3-2) with TRBJ2-1; 9 nucleotides match TRBD2. The germline V gene encodes CDR1 LGHDT and CDR2 YNNKEL (reference sequence). The CDR3 contains 15 residues. The ends lost 2 bases at V and 4 bases at J; junction bases unmatched: 3. The CDR3 is CASSQPGLAYNEQFF. In DNA, the CDR3 is TGTGCCAGCAGCCAACCGGGACTAGCTTACAATGAGCAGTTCTTC.

The genes are TRBV15 and TRBJ1-2, with TRBD1 matching 7 bases. Germline values: CDR1 LNHNV, CDR2 YYDKDF (reference sequence). With V trimmed by 0 bases and J by 14 bases, 18 bases remained unmatched. The CDR3 has 16 residues. The CDR3 reads CATSREGGVGRGLRTF. The CDR3 DNA follows: TGTGCCACCAGCAGAGAAGGCGGGGTCGGGAGGGGGCTGAGAACCTTC.

This clone appeared once. The rearrangement joins TRBV27 to TRBJ2-7; possible D gene TRBD2, 5 bases. The V end was cut by 2 bases, the J end by 3 bases, with 14 bases between. There are 15 residues in the CDR3. Germline CDR1 is MNHEY and CDR2 is SMNVEV (reference sequence). The chain's CDR3 is CASSLEMGEGYEQYF. In DNA form, the CDR3 reads TGTGCCAGCAGTTTAGAAATGGGTGAGGGCTACGAGCAGTACTTC.

The V and J genes are TRBV28 and TRBJ1-2, with D possibly matching TRBD1 (5 bases). V dropped 4 bases and J dropped 6 bases, with 9 bases sitting between them. Germline V gene data show CDR1 as MDHEN and CDR2 as SYDVKM. The CDR3 loop spans 12 amino acids. CDR3 in amino acids: CASSWGGNGYTF. The CDR3 DNA follows: TGTGCCAGCAGTTGGGGGGGGAATGGCTACACCTTC.

V gene TRBV15 combines with J gene TRBJ2-7; TRBD1 aligns across 10 bases. The CDR3 is 15 residues long. V shed 3 bases and J 5 bases; nucleotides not matched to a gene: 7. CDR1 is LNHNV, CDR2 YYDKDF, per germline (reference sequence). The CDR3 sequence: CATSSRDRGSHEQYF. DNA for the CDR3: TGTGCCACCAGCAGCCGGGACAGGGGATCCCACGAGCAGTACTTC. The complete variable domain, with remaining parts taken from reference TRBV15 and TRBJ2-7, reads DAMVIQNPRYQVTQFGKPVTLSCSQTLNHNVMYWYQQKSSQAPKLLFHYYDKDFNNEADTPDNFQSRRPNTSFCFLDIRSPGLGDTAMYLCATSSRDRGSHEQYFGPGTRLTVT.

This chain joins TRBV19 and TRBJ1-1; no reliable D call. Germline lookup yields CDR1 LNHDA and CDR2 SQIVND (reference sequence). Trimming stripped 0 bases from V and 0 bases from J, with 11 bases between. CDR3 size: 16 residues. Here the CDR3 reads CASSIDPEGVNTEAFF. The CDR3 DNA reads TGTGCCAGTAGTATAGATCCCGAGGGCGTGAACACTGAAGCTTTCTTT.

The gene calls are TRBV12-5 and TRBJ2-3; TRBD2 aligns across 11 bases. Unmatched junction bases numbered 9, after V lost 0 bases and J lost 1 base. This CDR3 has 19 amino acids. Germline CDR1 reads LGHNT; CDR2 reads FRNRAP. CDR3 amino acids: CASGLVLLAGGGGTDTQYF. Here the CDR3 DNA reads TGTGCTAGTGGTTTGGTACTTCTAGCGGGAGGAGGAGGCACAGATACGCAGTATTTT.

This clone was observed a handful of times. The chain employs TRBV6-5 and TRBJ2-3, with 12 bases matching TRBD2. CDR1 MNHEY and CDR2 SVGAGI come from the germline V gene. Unmatched junction bases numbered 10, after V lost 5 bases and J lost 10 bases. The CDR3 length is 15 residues. CDR3 nucleotide sequence: TGTGCCAGCAGTCTGACTAGCGGGAGTTTAAGTGCGCAGTATTTT. It encodes CASSLTSGSLSAQYF.

The chain has TRBV7-2 and TRBJ1-3; maybe TRBD1 (6 bases). The germline CDR1 and CDR2 sequences are SGHTA and FQGNSA. CDR3 length: 14 amino acids. Trimming took 5 bases from V and 4 from J, leaving 12 bases between them. The CDR3 loop is CASSLTGTGNTIYF. The DNA of the CDR3 is TGTGCCAGCAGCCTTACAGGGACCGGAAACACCATATATTTT.

The rearrangement links TRBV11-3 to TRBJ2-1; D may be TRBD2 (6 bases). Germline V gives CDR1 SGHNT, CDR2 YENEEA. The length of the CDR3 is 13 residues. The V and J ends lost 7 bases and 5 bases respectively, with 12 bases between them. CDR3 DNA sequence: TGTGCCAGCAATCCCAGACTAGACAATGAGCAGTTCTTC. The encoded protein is CASNPRLDNEQFF. Supplemented by reference TRBV11-3 and TRBJ2-1, the full variable domain reads EAGVVQSPRYKIIEKKQPVAFWCNPISGHNTLYWYLQNLGQGPELLIRYENEEAVDDSQLPKDRFSAERLKGVDSTLKIQPAELGDSAVYLCASNPRLDNEQFFGPGTRLTVL.

The J gene is TRBJ1-1, the V gene TRBV9; D is ambiguous. The CDR3 has 13 residues. V dropped 4 bases and J dropped 4 bases, with 11 bases sitting between them. The germline V gene has CDR1 SGDLS and CDR2 YYNGEE. Here the CDR3 reads CASSPNGVTEAFF. In DNA form, the CDR3 reads TGTGCCAGCAGCCCGAACGGGGTCACTGAAGCTTTCTTT.

The gene calls are TRBV10-1 and TRBJ2-1; 9 bases are shared with TRBD2. There are 15 residues in the CDR3. Germline V gene data show CDR1 as WNHNN and CDR2 as SYGVQD (reference sequence). J gave up 7 bases and V 3 bases, and 7 bases lay outside the gene matches. The CDR3: CASSDASGIRNEQFF. CDR3 bases: TGCGCCAGCAGTGATGCTAGCGGGATTAGGAATGAGCAGTTCTTC.

The chain combines TRBV30 with TRBJ2-5; D unclear. The V gene lost 7 bases and the J gene lost 2 bases, with 14 bases spanning the gap. Germline-derived CDR1 and CDR2 are GTSNPN and SVGIG (reference sequence). The CDR3 consists of 13 residues. The CDR3 reads CALLLRFQETQYF. CDR3 DNA sequence: TGTGCCTTACTTTTACGGTTTCAAGAGACCCAGTACTTC.

V is TRBV6-6 and J is TRBJ1-2, with unresolved D. The germline V gene encodes CDR1 MNHNY and CDR2 SVGAGI (reference sequence). V was trimmed by 5 bases and J by 1 base, leaving 11 bases between them. This CDR3 is built from 14 residues. DNA of the CDR3: TGTGCCAGCAGTCCGGAGGAAGTTAACTATGGCTACACCTTC. It translates to CASSPEEVNYGYTF.

The chain is built from TRBV7-2 and TRBJ2-1, with D uncertain. V was shortened by 4 bases and J by 0 bases, with 10 bases between the two germline ends. Germline CDR1 SGHTA, CDR2 FQGNSA. The length of the CDR3 is 15 residues. CDR3 sequence (DNA): TGTGCCAGCAGCTCTGAAGTTAGCTCCTACAATGAGCAGTTCTTC. Protein: CASSSEVSSYNEQFF.

This clone was observed a single time. V usage is TRBV6-5 and J usage is TRBJ2-3; D is possibly TRBD1 (6 bases). The germline V and J ends were trimmed by 4 bases and 2 bases, with 16 bases remaining between them. CDR3 length equals 16 residues. CDR1 MNHEY and CDR2 SVGAGI come from the germline V gene. The CDR3: CASSSRTAKDTDTQYF. The CDR3 bases are TGTGCCAGCAGTTCCCGGACAGCGAAGGACACAGATACGCAGTATTTT.

The chain combines TRBV18 with TRBJ1-2, with D possibly being TRBD1 (5 bases). V shed 2 bases and J shed 5 bases, with 12 bases lying between them. Per germline, CDR1 KGHSH and CDR2 LQKENI. The CDR3 totals 14 residues. The CDR3 region is CASSPSDIVYGYTF. The CDR3 coding sequence is TGTGCCAGCTCACCATCGGACATCGTATATGGCTACACCTTC. Full variable domain (outside the CDR3, taken from reference TRBV18 and TRBJ1-2): NAGVMQNPRHLVRRRGQEARLRCSPMKGHSHVYWYRQLPEEGLKFMVYLQKENIIDESGMPKERFSAEFPKEGPSILRIQQVVRGDSAAYFCASSPSDIVYGYTFGSGTRLTVV.

The chain joins TRBV9 to TRBJ2-5; D remains unclear. V was cut by 0 bases and J by 1 base, with 7 bases left in between. The CDR3 totals 14 residues. Germline CDR1 is SGDLS and CDR2 is YYNGEE. The CDR3 DNA reads TGTGCCAGCAGCGTAGCTGGCAGCCAAGAGACCCAGTACTTC. Its protein product is CASSVAGSQETQYF.

This CDR3 reads CASSSPPSGREETQYF. Here the CDR3 DNA reads TGTGCCAGCAGCTCGCCACCTAGCGGGAGGGAAGAGACCCAGTACTTC. The V gene is TRBV11-1, the J gene TRBJ2-5; TRBD2 matches at 12 bases. From germline, CDR1 is SGHAT and CDR2 FQDESV (reference sequence). The CDR3 loop spans 16 amino acids. Losses at the gene ends were 4 bases for V and 3 bases for J; bases not matched to a gene: 6.

The chain links TRBV4-2 to TRBJ2-5; 14 nucleotides line up with TRBD2. Germline V gene sequence: CDR1 LGHNA, CDR2 YNFKEQ. CDR3 length: 17 amino acids. The ends lost 2 bases at V and 3 bases at J; junction bases unmatched: 5. This chain's CDR3 is CASSQRLAGGREETQYF. Written as DNA, the CDR3 is TGTGCCAGCAGCCAAAGACTAGCGGGAGGGCGGGAAGAGACCCAGTACTTC.

V is TRBV27 and J is TRBJ2-1, with a weak D call TRBD2 (5 bases). The CDR3 totals 16 residues. The germline V gene has CDR1 MNHEY and CDR2 SMNVEV (reference sequence). Trimming left V 5 bases short and J 4 bases short, with 18 bases between. CDR3 region: CASSPRNRRDYNEQFF. The CDR3 region has the DNA TGTGCCAGCAGTCCACGTAATCGACGGGATTACAATGAGCAGTTCTTC.

The genes are TRBV12-3 or TRBV12-4 and TRBJ1-1; D gene ambiguous. The V end lost 6 bases, the J end lost 5 bases, and 10 bases lay between the germline ends. The CDR3 extends over 12 amino acids. The CDR3 nucleotides read TGTGCCAGCAGCCGGGATCGAACTGAAGCTTTCTTT. This sequence encodes CASSRDRTEAFF.

Details on this clone: A much larger clone differs by one base, so this may be a read error. This chain connects TRBV11-2 to TRBJ2-7; 8 nucleotides line up with TRBD1. This CDR3 spans 14 amino acids. Germline V lookup: CDR1 SGHAT, CDR2 FQNNGV. The trim removed 1 base at V and 2 bases at J, leaving 1 base unmatched. The CDR3 loop is CASSLGTGPYEQYF. The DNA for the CDR3 is TGTGCCAGCAGCTTAGGGACAGGGCCCTACGAGCAGTACTTC.

The rearrangement joins TRBV19 to TRBJ1-5; 9 bases are a match to TRBD1. Germline values: CDR1 LNHDA, CDR2 SQIVND (reference sequence). V lost 4 bases to trimming and J lost 6 bases; unmatched junction nucleotides: 7. The CDR3 consists of 15 residues. The CDR3 nucleotides read TGTGCCAGTAGTAGGGGGACAGGGAATTTTCAGCCCCAGCATTTT. Translated: CASSRGTGNFQPQHF.

The V gene is TRBV2, the J gene TRBJ2-1, with a tentative D call TRBD1 (6 bases). V was shortened by 6 bases and J by 2 bases, with 17 bases between the two germline ends. This CDR3 has 16 amino acids. Germline CDR1 is SNHLY and CDR2 is FYNNEI. The CDR3 reads CASRALGAGAYNEQFF. Written as DNA, the CDR3 is TGTGCCAGCAGGGCTCTAGGGGCAGGGGCCTACAATGAGCAGTTCTTC.